The rows below give T cell receptor beta chains drawn from one sample of a study of blood T cell repertoires in COVID-19. Sequencing used immunoSEQ multiplex PCR; TCRdb keeps in-frame clones, though not all of them. The table has about 410,000 clones, more than 80% seen once. The material sequenced was peripheral blood. Every receptor here comes from a woman between 25 and 40 years old with active or convalescent COVID-19. CDR3s include the opening cysteine and the closing phenylalanine or tryptophan. Fields, in order: D gene, CDR3 length, J gene, clone size, V gene, CDR3 protein, CDR3 DNA. D genes are given only for firm matches. A clone size is listed for some rows: how often the clone was seen (once, few, many), or a class if it is expanded.

>NA|15|TRBJ2-7|NA|TRBV6-5
CASWSPGGGAGEQYF
TGTGCCAGCTGGTCCCCCGGGGGTGGGGCGGGCGAGCAGTACTTC
>TRBD2|16|TRBJ2-3|NA|TRBV10-1
CASSGLAGGPTDTQYF
TGCGCCAGCAGCGGACTAGCGGGGGGGCCAACAGATACGCAGTATTTT
>NA|14|TRBJ1-5|NA|TRBV18
CASSPLGGEQPQHF
TGTGCCAGCTCACCACTCGGGGGAGAACAGCCCCAGCATTTT
>NA|14|TRBJ2-2|NA|TRBV10-3
CAISDREARGELFF
TGTGCCATCAGTGACAGGGAGGCGAGAGGGGAGCTGTTTTTT
>NA|13|TRBJ1-1|NA|TRBV30
CAWSVRVGTEAFF
TGTGCCTGGAGTGTACGGGTGGGCACTGAAGCTTTCTTT
>TRBD1|14|TRBJ2-7|NA|TRBV11-3
CASSRGQGDYEQYF
TGTGCCAGCAGCAGGGGACAGGGTGACTACGAGCAGTACTTC
>TRBD2|16|TRBJ2-7|NA|TRBV5-4
CASSLAERGFSYEQYF
TGTGCCAGCAGCTTGGCCGAGCGGGGGTTCTCCTACGAGCAGTACTTC
>NA|15|TRBJ2-3|NA|TRBV10-1
CASSESRLTVDTQYF
TGCGCCAGCAGTGAGTCGAGGTTGACAGTTGATACGCAGTATTTT
>TRBD1|15|TRBJ1-4|NA|TRBV7-9
CASSHFRDSHEKLFF
TGTGCCAGCAGTCACTTCCGGGACAGTCATGAAAAACTGTTTTTT
>NA|13|TRBJ1-1|NA|TRBV27
CASSLAINLEAFF
TGTGCCAGCAGTTTGGCAATCAACCTGGAAGCTTTCTTT
>NA|13|TRBJ2-7|NA|TRBV27
CASGIHRVHEQYF
TGTGCCAGCGGAATACACAGGGTTCACGAGCAGTACTTC
>TRBD1|13|TRBJ1-2|NA|TRBV7-9
CASSLMTGNGYTF
TGTGCCAGCAGCCTAATGACAGGGAATGGCTACACCTTC
>TRBD1|14|TRBJ1-2|NA|TRBV19
CASSITGGDYGYTF
TGTGCCAGTAGTATAACAGGGGGGGACTATGGCTACACCTTC
>NA|13|TRBJ1-1|NA|TRBV11-3
CASSGQGMTEAFF
TGTGCCAGCAGCGGCCAGGGGATGACTGAAGCTTTCTTT
>NA|14|TRBJ1-1|NA|TRBV11-1
CASSLQQGNTEAFF
TGTGCCAGCAGCTTACAACAGGGGAACACTGAAGCTTTCTTT
>TRBD2|16|TRBJ2-5|NA|TRBV7-7
CASSIERLAGQETQYF
TGTGCCAGCAGCATAGAGAGACTAGCGGGGCAAGAGACCCAGTACTTC
>NA|15|TRBJ1-5|NA|TRBV15
CATRSDSYSNQPQHF
TGTGCCACCCGCAGTGACAGCTATAGCAATCAGCCCCAGCATTTT
>NA|13|TRBJ1-1|NA|TRBV19
CASQPSPSEGAFF
TGTGCCAGCCAACCCTCGCCGTCGGAGGGGGCTTTCTTT
>NA|17|TRBJ2-3|NA|TRBV11-2
CASSLDGLGRFPDTQYF
TGTGCCAGCAGCTTAGACGGTTTGGGCAGGTTCCCAGATACGCAGTATTTT
>TRBD1|15|TRBJ1-1|NA|TRBV3-1/TRBV3-2
CASSQETGVNTEAFF
TGTGCCAGCAGCCAAGAGACAGGGGTGAACACTGAAGCTTTCTTT
>TRBD1|13|TRBJ2-5|NA|TRBV19
CASSTRQGETQYF
TGTGCCAGTAGTACGCGACAGGGAGAGACCCAGTACTTC
>NA|15|TRBJ1-1|NA|TRBV11-2
CASRARAGVNTEAFF
TGTGCCAGCAGAGCCCGTGCGGGGGTGAACACTGAAGCTTTCTTT
>NA|16|TRBJ2-7|NA|TRBV6-1
CASSEASITYSYEQYF
TGTGCCAGCAGTGAAGCGTCTATTACCTACTCCTACGAGCAGTACTTC
>TRBD1|13|TRBJ1-1|NA|TRBV10-1
CASRRDRDTEAFF
TGCGCCAGCAGGCGGGACAGGGACACTGAAGCTTTCTTT
>TRBD1|13|TRBJ2-7|NA|TRBV2
CASSQGTGGEQYF
TGTGCCAGCAGTCAGGGGACAGGGGGCGAGCAGTACTTC
>TRBD1|21|TRBJ1-2|NA|TRBV6-2/TRBV6-3
CASSYSKAGSGTGPSNYGYTF
TGTGCCAGCAGTTACTCGAAGGCGGGGAGCGGGACAGGTCCTTCTAACTATGGCTACACCTTC
>TRBD1|17|TRBJ2-7|once|TRBV5-1
CASSPDQTGFRSGEQYF
TGCGCCAGCAGCCCAGACCAGACAGGGTTCCGGAGTGGGGAGCAGTACTTC
>NA|13|TRBJ1-4|NA|TRBV2
CASKTTTNEKLFF
TGTGCCAGCAAGACTACAACTAATGAAAAACTGTTTTTT
>TRBD2|16|TRBJ2-1|NA|TRBV7-2
CASSFSSGGSYNEQFF
TGTGCCAGCAGCTTCTCTAGCGGGGGTTCCTACAATGAGCAGTTCTTC
>TRBD1|15|TRBJ1-4|NA|TRBV6-2/TRBV6-3
CASSSPTGGNEKLFF
TGTGCCAGCAGTTCGCCGACAGGGGGAAATGAAAAACTGTTTTTT
>NA|15|TRBJ2-3|once|TRBV5-4
CASNYLDSNTDTQYF
TGTGCCAGCAACTATTTGGATTCTAACACAGATACGCAGTATTTT
>NA|15|TRBJ1-1|NA|TRBV5-1
CASSLVSVLNTEAFF
TGCGCCAGCAGCTTGGTATCTGTCCTGAACACTGAAGCTTTCTTT
>TRBD1|13|TRBJ1-2|NA|TRBV9
CASSLDRGEGYTF
TGTGCCAGCAGCCTGGACAGGGGGGAAGGCTACACCTTC
>NA|13|TRBJ2-7|NA|TRBV2
CASSTGILVEQYF
TGTGCCAGCAGTACAGGGATTCTGGTCGAGCAGTACTTC
>NA|17|TRBJ2-7|once|TRBV27
CASSKERGAAELYEQYF
TGTGCCAGCAGTAAAGAACGGGGGGCGGCAGAACTCTACGAGCAGTACTTC
>NA|16|TRBJ1-4|NA|TRBV18
CASSLSPGTTNEKLFF
TGTGCCAGCTCACTCTCTCCAGGGACAACTAATGAAAAACTGTTTTTT
>TRBD1|15|TRBJ1-1|NA|TRBV5-1
CASSWTGGWDTEAFF
TGCGCCAGCAGCTGGACAGGGGGCTGGGACACTGAAGCTTTCTTT
>TRBD1|15|TRBJ2-1|NA|TRBV2
CASSEMGEGGDEQFF
TGTGCCAGCAGTGAAATGGGGGAAGGGGGCGATGAGCAGTTCTTC
>TRBD1|14|TRBJ2-3|NA|TRBV5-4
CASTTGQGRDTQYF
TGTGCCAGCACCACCGGACAGGGGAGAGATACGCAGTATTTT
>TRBD1|16|TRBJ2-7|NA|TRBV27
CASSRTGDDRNYEQYF
TGTGCCAGCAGCCGGACAGGGGATGATCGAAACTACGAGCAGTACTTC
>TRBD1|14|TRBJ1-3|NA|TRBV5-5
CASSLGDRGNTIYF
TGTGCCAGCAGCTTGGGGGACAGAGGAAACACCATATATTTT
>NA|15|TRBJ2-3|NA|TRBV19
CASSPSELGTDTQYF
TGTGCCAGTAGCCCTTCGGAACTAGGCACAGATACGCAGTATTTT
>TRBD1|15|TRBJ2-7|NA|TRBV6-5
CASSYSGTGSYEQYF
TGTGCCAGCAGTTACTCCGGGACAGGGTCCTACGAGCAGTACTTC
>NA|11|TRBJ1-4|NA|TRBV2
CASSEARKLFF
TGTGCCAGCAGTGAAGCTAGAAAACTGTTTTTT
>NA|15|TRBJ1-5|NA|TRBV27
CASSSDRYSNQPQHF
TGTGCCAGCAGTTCCGACAGATATAGCAATCAGCCCCAGCATTTT
>TRBD1|20|TRBJ1-5|NA|TRBV4-1
CASSQFTPGQGAFSNQPQHF
TGCGCCAGCAGCCAATTTACTCCGGGACAGGGGGCCTTTAGCAATCAGCCCCAGCATTTT
>NA|15|TRBJ1-5|NA|TRBV19
CASSPSPSGNQPQHF
TGTGCCAGTAGTCCCAGCCCAAGCGGCAATCAGCCCCAGCATTTT
>NA|14|TRBJ1-1|NA|TRBV3-1/TRBV3-2
CASSQNDRNTEAFF
TGTGCCAGCAGCCAAAACGACAGGAACACTGAAGCTTTCTTT
>TRBD1|14|TRBJ1-5|NA|TRBV19
CASSITGDNQPQHF
TGTGCCAGTAGTATTACAGGGGACAATCAGCCCCAGCATTTT